The 2 T cell receptor beta chains listed next were all sequenced from one sample in a study of post-analysis software for immune sequencing data. Study-level results: Compared with controls, patients had more of about 5 TRBV segments, including TRBV5-6, TRBV5-1 and TRBV20-1.

TCR beta libraries were prepared from cDNA with unique molecular identifiers. One entry per CDR3 protein, called by TCRdb with MiXCR from the PCR reads. The sample holds 170,000 or so distinct CDR3 sequences; roughly 31% are singletons and the top ten take 1.5%. These receptors lack a known antigen. Material for sequencing was blood. The receptors derive from a girl between 10 and 17 years old with multiple sclerosis.

As for this clonotype: This CDR3 is missing its conserved last phenylalanine or tryptophan, likely due to a read error. The chain has TRBV5-1 and TRBJ2-6; D remains unclear. Trimming removed 4 bases from V and 0 bases from J, with 8 bases in between. Germline CDR1 is SGHRS and CDR2 is YFSETQ. This CDR3 comprises 15 residues. The CDR3 DNA reads as TGCGCCAGCAGCCACAAGAGCTCTGGGGCCAACGTCCTGACTGTC. It yields the protein CASSHKSSGANVLTV.

In the case of this clonotype: With a much larger clone just one base away, this may be a read error. This chain links TRBV10-3 with TRBJ1-1, with 9 bases fitting TRBD1. V gave up 6 bases and J gave up 5 bases; unmatched junction bases: 7. The CDR3 sequence is 14 residues long. Germline CDR1 is ENHRY and CDR2 is SYGVKD. CDR3 in DNA: TGTGCCATCAGGACACAGGGGGCGGATACTGAAGCTTTCTTT. It yields the protein CAIRTQGADTEAFF.